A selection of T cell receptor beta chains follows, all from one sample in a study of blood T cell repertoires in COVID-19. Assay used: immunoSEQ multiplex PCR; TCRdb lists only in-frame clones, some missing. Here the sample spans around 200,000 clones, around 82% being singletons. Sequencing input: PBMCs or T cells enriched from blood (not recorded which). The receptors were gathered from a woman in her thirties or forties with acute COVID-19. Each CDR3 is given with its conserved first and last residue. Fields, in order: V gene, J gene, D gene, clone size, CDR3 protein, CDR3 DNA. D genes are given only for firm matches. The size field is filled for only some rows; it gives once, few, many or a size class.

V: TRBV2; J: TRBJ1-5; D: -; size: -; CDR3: CASSEQGNQPQHF; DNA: TGTGCCAGCAGTGAACAGGGAAATCAGCCCCAGCATTTT
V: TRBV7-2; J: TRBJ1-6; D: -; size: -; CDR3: CASSLSPGRITPLHF; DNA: TGTGCCAGCAGCTTATCCCCGGGGAGGATTACACCCCTCCACTTT
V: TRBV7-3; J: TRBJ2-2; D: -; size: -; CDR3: CASSLMPSSANTGELFF; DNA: TGTGCCAGCAGCTTAATGCCTTCTAGCGCGAACACCGGGGAGCTGTTTTTT
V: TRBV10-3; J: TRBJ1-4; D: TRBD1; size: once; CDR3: CAISESLRQGMNEKLFF; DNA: TGTGCCATCAGTGAGTCGCTGAGACAGGGCATGAATGAAAAACTGTTTTTT
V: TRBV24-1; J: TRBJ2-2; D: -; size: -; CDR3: CATSDERYPGELFF; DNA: TGTGCCACCAGTGATGAGAGATATCCCGGGGAGCTGTTTTTT
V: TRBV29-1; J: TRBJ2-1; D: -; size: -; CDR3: CSILRGNEQFF; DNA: TGCAGCATTCTTCGGGGCAATGAGCAGTTCTTC
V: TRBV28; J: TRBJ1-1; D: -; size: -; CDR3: CASTYPGDDTEAFF; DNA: TGTGCCAGCACTTACCCAGGGGACGACACTGAAGCTTTCTTT
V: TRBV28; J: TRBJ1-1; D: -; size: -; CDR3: CASNLTPPGQAFF; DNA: TGTGCCAGCAACCTAACTCCTCCAGGGCAAGCTTTCTTT
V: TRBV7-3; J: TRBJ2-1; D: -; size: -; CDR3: CASSRTGFSDNEQFF; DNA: TGTGCCAGCAGCCGAACAGGGTTTTCGGACAATGAGCAGTTCTTC
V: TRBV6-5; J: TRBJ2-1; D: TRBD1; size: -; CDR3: CASRKGQPNEQFF; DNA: TGTGCCAGCAGGAAGGGACAGCCCAATGAGCAGTTCTTC
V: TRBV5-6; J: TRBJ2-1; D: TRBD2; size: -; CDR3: CASSLTTSGSANYNEQFF; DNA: TGTGCCAGCAGCTTGACGACTAGCGGGAGCGCAAACTACAATGAGCAGTTCTTC
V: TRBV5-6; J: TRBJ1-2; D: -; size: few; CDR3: CASSLGTRGQSNYGYTF; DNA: TGTGCCAGCAGCTTGGGGACCAGAGGACAGTCTAACTATGGCTACACCTTC
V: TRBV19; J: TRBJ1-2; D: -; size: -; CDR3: CASSPQGSAYGYTF; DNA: TGTGCCAGTAGTCCCCAGGGTTCAGCCTATGGCTACACCTTC
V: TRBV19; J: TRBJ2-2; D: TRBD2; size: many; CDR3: CASSIPRTSVKGELFF; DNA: TGTGCCAGTAGTATACCACGGACTAGCGTAAAGGGGGAGCTGTTTTTT
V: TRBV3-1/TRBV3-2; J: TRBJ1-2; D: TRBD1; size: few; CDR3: CASRPPGQGGGYTF; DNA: TGTGCCAGCAGACCTCCGGGACAGGGAGGTGGCTACACCTTC
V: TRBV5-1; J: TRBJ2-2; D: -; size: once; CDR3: CASSRDTNTGELFF; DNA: TGCGCCAGCAGCCGGGACACGAACACCGGGGAGCTGTTTTTT
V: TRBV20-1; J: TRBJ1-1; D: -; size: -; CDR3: CSAVHGHEAFF; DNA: TGCAGTGCCGTTCATGGCCATGAAGCTTTCTTT
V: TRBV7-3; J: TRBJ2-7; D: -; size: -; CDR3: CASSRDNADEQYF; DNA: TGTGCCAGCAGCCGGGACAATGCCGACGAGCAGTACTTC
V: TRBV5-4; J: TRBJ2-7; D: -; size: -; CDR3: CASSLGTLSSYEQYF; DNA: TGTGCCAGCAGCCTCGGGACTCTTAGCTCCTACGAGCAGTACTTC
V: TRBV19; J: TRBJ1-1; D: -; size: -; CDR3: CASSIRVHAFF; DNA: TGTGCCAGTAGTATCAGGGTGCATGCTTTCTTT
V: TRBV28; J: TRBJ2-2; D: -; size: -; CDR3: CASSSGRGDTGELFF; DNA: TGTGCCAGCAGTTCGGGCAGGGGGGACACCGGGGAGCTGTTTTTT
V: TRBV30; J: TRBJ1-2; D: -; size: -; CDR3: CAWSVAAQGYTF; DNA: TGTGCCTGGAGTGTGGCCGCCCAGGGCTACACCTTC
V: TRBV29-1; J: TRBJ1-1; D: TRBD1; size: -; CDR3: CSVDQGGWIGAFF; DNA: TGCAGCGTTGACCAAGGGGGCTGGATAGGAGCTTTCTTT
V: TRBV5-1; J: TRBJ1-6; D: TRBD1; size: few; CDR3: CASRDPGQGYSPLHF; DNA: TGCGCCAGCAGAGATCCGGGACAGGGATACTCACCCCTCCACTTT
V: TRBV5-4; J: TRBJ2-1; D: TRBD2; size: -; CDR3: CASRLAGGPSNEQFF; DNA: TGTGCCAGCCGACTAGCGGGGGGGCCTTCTAATGAGCAGTTCTTC
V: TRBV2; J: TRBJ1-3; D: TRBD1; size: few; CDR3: CASSDRDRGNTIYF; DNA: TGTGCCAGCAGTGATCGGGACAGGGGAAACACCATATATTTT
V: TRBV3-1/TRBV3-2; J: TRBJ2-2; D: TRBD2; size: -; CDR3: CASSPRRGGGYTGELFF; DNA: TGTGCCAGCAGCCCCCGGAGAGGCGGGGGGTACACCGGGGAGCTGTTTTTT
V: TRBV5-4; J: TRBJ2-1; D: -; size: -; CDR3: CASSLGQVGSEQFF; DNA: TGTGCCAGCAGCTTGGGACAGGTAGGCTCTGAGCAGTTCTTC
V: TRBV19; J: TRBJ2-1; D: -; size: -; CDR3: CASSISGGRNEQFF; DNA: TGTGCCAGTAGTATCTCCGGGGGACGCAATGAGCAGTTCTTC
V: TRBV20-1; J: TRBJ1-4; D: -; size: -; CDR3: CSASGQWEKLFF; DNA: TGCAGTGCTAGTGGGCAGTGGGAAAAACTGTTTTTT
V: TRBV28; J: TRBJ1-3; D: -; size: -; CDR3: CASRGQMVSGNTIYF; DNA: TGTGCCAGCAGAGGACAGATGGTCTCTGGAAACACCATATATTTT
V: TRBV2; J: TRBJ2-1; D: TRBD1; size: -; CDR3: CASIVGQGFFGVNEQFF; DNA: TGTGCCAGCATAGTTGGACAGGGTTTCTTTGGGGTTAATGAGCAGTTCTTC
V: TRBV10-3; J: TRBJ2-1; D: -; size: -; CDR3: CAIEGSSKEQFF; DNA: TGTGCCATCGAGGGCTCCTCAAAGGAGCAGTTCTTC
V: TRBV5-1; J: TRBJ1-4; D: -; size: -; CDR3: CASSLGLRNEKLFF; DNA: TGCGCCAGCAGCTTGGGACTTAGGAATGAAAAACTGTTTTTT
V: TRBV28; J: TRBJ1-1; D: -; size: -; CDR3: CAVLFPGNTEAFF; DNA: TGTGCCGTACTCTTTCCTGGGAACACTGAAGCTTTCTTT
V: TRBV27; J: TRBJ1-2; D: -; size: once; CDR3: CASSPRRGGAGGYTF; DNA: TGTGCCAGCAGTCCCCGACGCGGGGGGGCGGGTGGCTACACCTTC
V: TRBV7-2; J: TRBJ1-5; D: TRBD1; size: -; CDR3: CASSRQGLMPQHF; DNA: TGTGCCAGCAGCCGACAGGGGTTAATGCCCCAGCATTTT
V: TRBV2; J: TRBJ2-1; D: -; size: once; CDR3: CASSEGRSYNEQFF; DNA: TGTGCCAGCAGTGAAGGCCGGTCCTACAATGAGCAGTTCTTC
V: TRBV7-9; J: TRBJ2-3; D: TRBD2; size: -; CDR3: CASRIAGGPGDTQYF; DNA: TGTGCCAGCAGAATAGCGGGAGGGCCCGGAGATACGCAGTATTTT
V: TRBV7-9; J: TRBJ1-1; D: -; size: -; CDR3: CASSLMGREGTEAFF; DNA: TGTGCCAGCAGCTTAATGGGCAGGGAGGGCACTGAAGCTTTCTTT
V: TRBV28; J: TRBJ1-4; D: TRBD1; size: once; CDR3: CASRDRGPTNEKLFF; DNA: TGTGCCAGCCGGGACAGGGGACCAACTAATGAAAAACTGTTTTTT
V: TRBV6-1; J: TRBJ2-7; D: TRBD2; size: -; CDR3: CASSEGTSGIYEQYF; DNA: TGTGCCAGCAGTGAAGGGACTAGCGGGATCTACGAGCAGTACTTC
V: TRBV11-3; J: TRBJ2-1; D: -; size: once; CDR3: CASSFGGTGNEQFF; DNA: TGTGCCAGCAGCTTCGGCGGGACCGGGAATGAGCAGTTCTTC
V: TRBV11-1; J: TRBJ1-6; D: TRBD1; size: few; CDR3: CASSAGTGNSPLHF; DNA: TGTGCCAGCAGCGCCGGGACAGGGAATTCACCCCTCCACTTT
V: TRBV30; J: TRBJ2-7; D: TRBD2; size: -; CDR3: CAWSGFGLAGDEQYF; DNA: TGTGCCTGGAGCGGATTTGGACTAGCGGGAGACGAGCAGTACTTC
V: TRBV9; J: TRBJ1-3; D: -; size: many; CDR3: CASSVEPRVSSGNTIYF; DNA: TGTGCCAGCAGCGTAGAACCCAGGGTCTCCTCTGGAAACACCATATATTTT
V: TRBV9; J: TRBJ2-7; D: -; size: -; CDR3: CASSVDSYGYEQYF; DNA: TGTGCCAGCAGCGTAGATAGTTACGGCTACGAGCAGTACTTC